These 13 T cell receptor beta chains share one sample of origin, sequenced in a study of early T cells in non-severe SARS-CoV-2 infection. TCRdb fed the 5' RACE reads into MiXCR, producing one record per CDR3 protein. The profile covers 50,000 to 65,000 distinct CDR3 sequences, with around 20% appearing a single time and 16% taken by the ten largest. Sequencing was performed on whole blood, taken at baseline. The receptors come from an adult who was a healthcare worker with PCR-confirmed SARS-CoV-2 infection or an uninfected control (not recorded which).

This clonotype was seen a handful of times. The rearrangement links TRBV3-1 to TRBJ2-7; tentatively, D is TRBD1 (6 bases). V lost 5 bases and J 5 bases, leaving 16 bases between the germline ends. This CDR3 is 14 amino acids long. Per the germline V gene, CDR1 is LGHDT and CDR2 is YNNKEL (reference sequence). CDR3 bases: TGTGCCAGCAGCTCGGGCAGGGGTCCCCACGAGCAGTACTTC. Protein product: CASSSGRGPHEQYF.

There are many counts of this clonotype. The V gene is TRBV18, the J gene TRBJ1-1; 7 nucleotides agree with TRBD1. The CDR3 loop spans 15 amino acids. Germline assignment: CDR1 KGHSH and CDR2 LQKENI. Trimming took 0 bases from V and 11 from J; bases not matched to a gene: 12. This chain's CDR3 is CASSPPRQGGQTAFF. CDR3 in DNA: TGTGCCAGCTCACCACCGAGACAGGGAGGTCAAACGGCTTTCTTT.

This clonotype appeared a few times. The chain joins TRBV24-1 to TRBJ2-1; D is uncertain. Deletions cut 4 bases from V and 6 bases from J, with 6 bases between. The CDR3 contains 12 residues. Germline CDR1 is KGHDR and CDR2 is SFDVKD. The CDR3, as DNA: TGTGCCACCAGTGAATCAAGCAATGAGCAGTTCTTC. Translation gives CATSESSNEQFF.

This clonotype was counted a few times. This chain connects TRBV12-3 or TRBV12-4 to TRBJ2-7, with D possibly called TRBD1 or TRBD2 (5 bases each). Trimming stripped 6 bases from V and 6 bases from J, with 15 bases between. CDR3 length: 13 residues. The CDR3 here is CASRNSGGGEQYF. As DNA, the CDR3 is TGTGCCAGCAGGAACTCTGGGGGTGGCGAGCAGTACTTC.

This clonotype was detected ten times or more. The DNA of the CDR3 is TGTGCCAGTACCGGGACAGGGAAAAACTATGGCTACACCTTC. This translates into CASTGTGKNYGYTF. The gene calls are TRBV2 and TRBJ1-2, with 9 bases fitting TRBD1. The CDR3 is 14 residues long. Germline V gene data show CDR1 as SNHLY and CDR2 as FYNNEI. J gave up 2 bases and V 9 bases, and 7 bases lay outside the gene matches. Looking up the rest from reference TRBV2 and TRBJ1-2 gives the full variable domain: EPEVTQTPSHQVTQMGQEVILRCVPISNHLYFYWYRQILGQKVEFLVSFYNNEISEKSEIFDDQFSVERPDGSNFTLKIRSTKLEDSAMYFCASTGTGKNYGYTFGSGTRLTVV.

The chain combines TRBV20-1 with TRBJ1-1; D is possibly TRBD1 (6 bases). The germline V gene encodes CDR1 DFQATT and CDR2 SNEGSKA (reference sequence). The CDR3 length is 16 residues. V was trimmed by 6 bases and J by 3 bases, leaving 23 bases between them. The CDR3 loop reads CSARGQDREFYTEAFF. For the CDR3, the DNA is TGCAGTGCCAGGGGTCAGGACAGAGAGTTTTACACTGAAGCTTTCTTT.

The count of this clonotype is one. The rearrangement joins TRBV12-3 or TRBV12-4 to TRBJ2-7, with a tentative D call TRBD1 (5 bases). Trimming shortened V by 2 bases and J by 4 bases, and 9 bases separated the two germline ends. This CDR3 spans 13 amino acids. The CDR3 nucleotides read TGTGCCAGCAGTTTACACAGGTCGTACGAGCAGTACTTC. Amino acid sequence: CASSLHRSYEQYF.

The chain uses TRBV27 and TRBJ1-6; TRBD1 matches at 8 bases. The trim removed 6 bases at V and 9 bases at J, leaving 7 bases unmatched. Germline-derived CDR1 and CDR2 are MNHEY and SMNVEV (reference sequence). CDR3 length equals 14 residues. CDR3 residues: CASRTGTGISPLHF. The CDR3 nucleotides read TGTGCCAGCAGGACCGGGACAGGAATTTCACCCCTCCACTTT.

This clonotype was detected many times. The genes are TRBV6-6 and TRBJ2-7, with D tentatively TRBD2 (5 bases). CDR1 is MNHNY and CDR2 is SVGAGI in the germline V gene (reference sequence). CDR3 length: 13 residues. Trimming removed 0 bases at V and 6 bases at J, with 9 bases between. The CDR3 nucleotides read TGTGCCAGCAGTTACTCGACGGGGAGCGAGCAGTACTTC. It translates to CASSYSTGSEQYF.

This clonotype was observed many times. The chain carries TRBV27 and TRBJ2-2, with D perhaps TRBD1 or TRBD2 (5 bases each). The CDR3 contains 14 residues. CDR1 is MNHEY, CDR2 SMNVEV, per germline (reference sequence). Trimming removed 5 bases from V and 3 bases from J, with 10 bases in between. The CDR3, as DNA: TGTGCCAGCAGTCTACAGGAGGACACCGGGGAGCTGTTTTTT. This encodes CASSLQEDTGELFF.

The J gene is TRBJ2-2, the V gene TRBV5-1; 7 bases map to TRBD2. The germline V gene has CDR1 SGHRS and CDR2 YFSETQ. The CDR3 sequence is 14 residues long. Losses at the gene ends were 0 bases for V and 5 bases for J; bases not matched to a gene: 1. The CDR3: CASSLGLATGELFF. DNA of the CDR3: TGCGCCAGCAGCTTGGGACTAGCAACCGGGGAGCTGTTTTTT.

J is TRBJ1-4 and V is TRBV5-1; D remains ambiguous. Germline loops: CDR1 SGHRS, CDR2 YFSETQ. This CDR3 is 13 amino acids long. Deletions cut 4 bases from V and 0 bases from J, with 4 bases between. CDR3 DNA: TGCGCCAGCAGCGCAGCAACTAATGAAAAACTGTTTTTT. Translated: CASSAATNEKLFF. Filled out from reference TRBV5-1 and TRBJ1-4, the complete variable domain reads KAGVTQTPRYLIKTRGQQVTLSCSPISGHRSVSWYQQTPGQGLQFLFEYFSETQRNKGNFPGRFSGRQFSNSRSEMNVSTLELGDSALYLCASSAATNEKLFFGSGTQLSVL.

The gene calls are TRBV19 and TRBJ2-3; weak D call: TRBD2 (5 bases). The CDR3 extends over 14 amino acids. Germline V gene data show CDR1 as LNHDA and CDR2 as SQIVND (reference sequence). V lost 6 bases and J lost 2, with 12 bases in between. In nucleotides, the CDR3 is TGTGCCAGTAGGTTTCGGAGGACCACAGATACGCAGTATTTT. Amino acids: CASRFRRTTDTQYF. Supplemented by reference TRBV19 and TRBJ2-3, the full variable domain reads DGGITQSPKYLFRKEGQNVTLSCEQNLNHDAMYWYRQDPGQGLRLIYYSQIVNDFQKGDIAEGYSVSREKKESFPLTVTSAQKNPTAFYLCASRFRRTTDTQYFGPGTRLTVL.